The T cell receptor beta chain described here comes from a study of blood T cell repertoires in COVID-19. The table came from immunoSEQ multiplex PCR; TCRdb's copy has only in-frame clones and leaves some out. The data show approximately 180,000 clones, 88% seen once. This CDR3 has 12 amino acids. Germline assignment: CDR1 SGHDT and CDR2 YYEEEE. Trimming pared 4 bases from V and 5 bases from J, leaving 9 bases between. Sequencing was performed on peripheral blood. The chain recombines TRBV5-6 with TRBJ1-1; D is uncertain. The receptor was isolated from a man in his forties with active or convalescent COVID-19. The CDR3 sequence: CASSIGSTEAFF. The CDR3 DNA reads as TGTGCCAGCAGCATTGGGAGTACTGAAGCTTTCTTT.